A single sample gave rise to the 30 T cell receptor beta chains below, sequenced in a study of cytomegalovirus exposure and HLA in healthy donors. PCR involved 60 Vbeta and 13 Jbeta primers. Only in-frame clones appear in the TCRdb table, and some are missing; sequencing was by immunoSEQ multiplex PCR. This table lists some 39,000 clones. Sample: PBMCs. These receptors were taken from a male donor in good health and CMV-seronegative.

The rearrangement joins TRBV6-5 to TRBJ2-7; D is perhaps TRBD1 (5 bases). Per germline, CDR1 MNHEY and CDR2 SVGAGI. Trimming removed 2 bases at V and 3 bases at J, with 11 bases between. The CDR3 is 14 residues long. In DNA, the CDR3 is TGTGCCAGCAGTTACGGCACAGGTGACTACGAGCAGTACTTC. Translated: CASSYGTGDYEQYF.

The chain is built from TRBV7-6 and TRBJ1-1, with no clear D. Per the germline V gene, CDR1 is SGHVS and CDR2 is FNYEAQ. This CDR3 is 14 amino acids long. The V end was cut by 4 bases, the J end by 5 bases, with 14 bases between. CDR3 DNA sequence: TGTGCCAGCAGCTCTTTAGGTCGGGGAACTGAAGCTTTCTTT. Protein: CASSSLGRGTEAFF.

The chain joins TRBV2 to TRBJ1-2, with TRBD1 identical over 7 bases. Looked up from germline, CDR1 is SNHLY and CDR2 is FYNNEI. V lost 9 bases, J lost 2 bases, and 0 bases stayed unmatched. This CDR3 has 11 amino acids. This chain's CDR3 is CARTGNYGYTF. As DNA, the CDR3 is TGTGCCAGGACAGGGAACTATGGCTACACCTTC.

The chain employs TRBV4-1 and TRBJ1-3, with D possibly TRBD1 on 6 matching bases. The V gene's germline CDR1 is MGHRA and CDR2 YSYEKL. V lost 0 bases to trimming and J lost 7 bases, with 22 bases between them. The CDR3 is 18 residues long. CDR3 bases: TGCGCCAGCAGCCAAGATCTTCTGACAGGAATAAATTTCAACACCATATATTTT. Translating gives CASSQDLLTGINFNTIYF.

This chain connects TRBV10-1 to TRBJ1-1, with 7 bases matching TRBD1. The trim removed 5 bases at V and 7 bases at J, leaving 4 bases unmatched. In germline, CDR1 is WNHNN, CDR2 SYGVQD (reference sequence). This CDR3 is 12 amino acids long. The chain's CDR3 is CASSLGQDEAFF. Written as DNA, the CDR3 is TGCGCCAGCAGTCTTGGACAGGATGAAGCTTTCTTT.

V usage is TRBV15 and J usage is TRBJ2-1; D may be TRBD1 (5 bases). Germline V gene sequence: CDR1 LNHNV, CDR2 YYDKDF (reference sequence). The CDR3 is 16 amino acids. The V and J ends lost 3 bases and 0 bases respectively, with 12 bases between them. The CDR3 bases are TGTGCCACCAGCAGCCTACAGGATAGCTCCTACAATGAGCAGTTCTTC. It specifies CATSSLQDSSYNEQFF. Filled out from reference TRBV15 and TRBJ2-1, the complete variable domain reads DAMVIQNPRYQVTQFGKPVTLSCSQTLNHNVMYWYQQKSSQAPKLLFHYYDKDFNNEADTPDNFQSRRPNTSFCFLDIRSPGLGDTAMYLCATSSLQDSSYNEQFFGPGTRLTVL.

The rearrangement uses TRBV6-6 and TRBJ2-5; TRBD1 is a possible D gene (5 bases). With the DNA end fitting TRBJ2-7 better, the J assignment may be wrong. The length of the CDR3 is 12 residues. Per germline, CDR1 MNHNY and CDR2 SVGAGI (reference sequence). The CDR3 is CATHQGYGEQYF. The CDR3 DNA reads TGTGCCACCCACCAGGGTTACGGCGAGCAGTACTTC.

The chain couples TRBV7-9 to TRBJ1-1; perhaps TRBD1 as D (5 bases). V was cut by 5 bases and J by 1 base, with 11 bases left in between. The CDR3 is 14 amino acids. Germline values: CDR1 SEHNR, CDR2 FQNEAQ (reference sequence). Here the CDR3 reads CASSERGTNTEAFF. CDR3 DNA: TGTGCCAGCAGCGAACGGGGGACGAACACTGAAGCTTTCTTT.

The rearrangement joins TRBV19 to TRBJ1-1, with D possibly matching TRBD1 (5 bases). Trimming removed 7 bases at V and 1 base at J, with 22 bases between. The CDR3 length is 17 residues. Per the germline V gene, CDR1 is LNHDA and CDR2 is SQIVND (reference sequence). CDR3 DNA sequence: TGTGCCAGTACCCCGGTCGCAAGGGGCCTCCCGAACACTGAAGCTTTCTTT. Protein sequence: CASTPVARGLPNTEAFF.

The CDR3 DNA sequence: TGTGCCAGCAGCAAAGAACCCCCGGAGGGGACCTCCTACAATGAGCAGTTCTTC. Protein: CASSKEPPEGTSYNEQFF. The chain uses TRBV21-1 and TRBJ2-1; TRBD2, the table's D call, was not compared with the DNA. TRBV21-1 is deemed a pseudogene. The CDR3 totals 18 residues.

The chain combines TRBV30 with TRBJ1-5, with D possibly TRBD1 on 6 matching bases. The V gene's germline CDR1 is GTSNPN and CDR2 SVGIG (reference sequence). The CDR3 totals 15 residues. The V end was cut by 2 bases, the J end by 0 bases, with 11 bases between. CDR3 DNA sequence: TGTGCCTGGAGTCCCGGACAGATTAGCAATCAGCCCCAGCATTTT. It yields the protein CAWSPGQISNQPQHF.

The rearrangement links TRBV7-9 to TRBJ2-5; D possibly corresponds to TRBD2 (5 bases). CDR1 is SEHNR and CDR2 is FQNEAQ in the germline V gene (reference sequence). The CDR3 is 14 residues long. V lost 2 bases and J 7 bases, leaving 14 bases between the germline ends. CDR3 sequence: CASSLPSYEGTQYF. CDR3 nucleotides: TGTGCCAGCAGCTTACCTAGCTATGAAGGGACCCAGTACTTC.

The V gene is TRBV7-8, the J gene TRBJ1-1, with D perhaps matching TRBD1 (5 bases). The CDR3 is made up of 17 amino acids. CDR1 is SGHVS and CDR2 is FQNEAQ in the germline V gene. V was clipped by 2 bases and J by 1 base, with 17 bases between them. This CDR3 is CASSLLGGLRENTEAFF. DNA for the CDR3: TGTGCCAGCAGCTTACTTGGGGGACTCCGTGAGAACACTGAAGCTTTCTTT.

The rearrangement links TRBV19 to TRBJ2-7; 11 bases align to TRBD1. This CDR3 comprises 13 residues. Germline V lookup: CDR1 LNHDA, CDR2 SQIVND (reference sequence). V was clipped by 6 bases and J by 3 bases; unmatched bases: 1. CDR3 sequence (DNA): TGTGCCAGTAGCGGGACAGGGGGCTACGAGCAGTACTTC. The encoded protein is CASSGTGGYEQYF.

The genes are TRBV27 and TRBJ1-5; 7 bases map to TRBD1. This CDR3 comprises 14 residues. Germline lookup yields CDR1 MNHEY and CDR2 SMNVEV (reference sequence). V trimming: 3 bases; J trimming: 2 bases; junction bases outside the gene matches: 1. CDR3: CASSLTGRNQPQHF. The CDR3 region has the DNA TGTGCCAGCAGTTTGACAGGGCGCAATCAGCCCCAGCATTTT.

The chain's CDR3 is CASNDGTALEEQYF. The CDR3 coding sequence is TGTGCCAGTAATGACGGGACAGCGCTCGAAGAGCAGTACTTC. This sequence joins TRBV19 and TRBJ2-7; 7 bases are a match to TRBD1. V was clipped by 7 bases and J by 7 bases; unmatched bases: 13. Germline CDR1 LNHDA, CDR2 SQIVND (reference sequence). CDR3 length: 14 residues.

V gene TRBV4-2 combines with J gene TRBJ2-2; D is perhaps TRBD2 (6 bases). Trimming removed 0 bases at V and 5 bases at J, with 13 bases between. The CDR3 spans 16 residues. Germline CDR1 LGHNA, CDR2 YNFKEQ. CDR3 protein: CASSQDGGERTGELFF. CDR3 sequence (DNA): TGTGCCAGCAGCCAAGATGGAGGGGAGAGGACCGGGGAGCTGTTTTTT.

The chain couples TRBV9 to TRBJ2-2; TRBD1 matches 8 bases. With 1 base clipped from V and 1 base from J, the junction kept 6 bases outside the gene matches. The CDR3 totals 17 residues. Germline V lookup: CDR1 SGDLS, CDR2 YYNGEE. The CDR3 reads CASSVTTTGENTGELFF. CDR3 nucleotides: TGTGCCAGCAGCGTAACGACGACAGGGGAGAACACCGGGGAGCTGTTTTTT.

The chain recombines TRBV5-6 with TRBJ2-5; maybe TRBD2 (6 bases). Near its end, the DNA agrees better with TRBJ2-7, so the J call may be wrong. This CDR3 spans 14 amino acids. The germline V gene has CDR1 SGHDT and CDR2 YYEEEE. This chain's CDR3 is CASSLGAGIHEQYF. The DNA of the CDR3 is TGTGCCAGCAGCTTGGGGGCGGGGATCCACGAGCAGTACTTC.

CDR3: CASSVTGQGNTIYF. As DNA, the CDR3 is TGTGCCAGCAGCGTAACAGGGCAGGGAAACACCATATATTTT. This chain links TRBV9 with TRBJ1-3, with D maybe TRBD1 (6 bases). This CDR3 is built from 14 residues. Germline V gives CDR1 SGDLS, CDR2 YYNGEE. Trimming removed 1 base at V and 4 bases at J, with 9 bases between.

The chain uses TRBV29-1 and TRBJ1-1, with 9 positions matching TRBD1. The CDR3 extends over 16 amino acids. Germline loops: CDR1 SQVTM, CDR2 ANQGSEA. The V segment lost 4 bases and the J segment 2 bases; nucleotides outside the gene matches: 11. The CDR3 region has the DNA TGCAGCGTTGTTAGAAACAGGGGGCGCGGAAACACTGAAGCTTTCTTT. It yields the protein CSVVRNRGRGNTEAFF.

The chain is built from TRBV28 and TRBJ2-7, with a possible D match to TRBD2 (6 bases). The CDR3 is 14 amino acids. Germline V gene data show CDR1 as MDHEN and CDR2 as SYDVKM. V dropped 6 bases and J dropped 0 bases, with 12 bases sitting between them. The CDR3 coding sequence is TGTGCCAGCAGGTTAAGCGGGTCCTCCTACGAGCAGTACTTC. Residues: CASRLSGSSYEQYF.

The chain recombines TRBV18 with TRBJ1-1; 11 nucleotides align to TRBD1. J lost 4 bases, V lost 2 bases, and 6 bases had no gene match. Per the germline V gene, CDR1 is KGHSH and CDR2 is LQKENI. The CDR3 runs to 16 residues. The CDR3 DNA reads TGTGCCAGCTCACCAAGTCAGGGACAGGGGGGCACTGAAGCTTTCTTT. Translated, it gives CASSPSQGQGGTEAFF.

Written as DNA, the CDR3 is TGTGCCAGCAGCGAAGGACGGGCGGGGGGGGCCACAGATACGCAGTATTTT. Its protein product is CASSEGRAGGATDTQYF. This chain uses TRBV6-4 with TRBJ2-3; 9 bases align to TRBD2. V was pared by 6 bases and J by 2 bases, with 12 bases of the junction left unmatched. CDR1 is MRHNA, CDR2 SNTAGT, per germline. This CDR3 has 17 amino acids.

The rearrangement joins TRBV7-2 to TRBJ1-3; D call uncertain. Per the germline V gene, CDR1 is SGHTA and CDR2 is FQGNSA. This CDR3 spans 15 amino acids. The V gene lost 6 bases and the J gene lost 3 bases, with 15 bases spanning the gap. In DNA, the CDR3 is TGTGCCAGCAGGGAGGAGGTAGTGGGTGGAAACACCATATATTTT. Translating gives CASREEVVGGNTIYF.

This chain uses TRBV5-1 with TRBJ2-5; 12 bases agree with TRBD1. CDR3 size: 16 residues. Germline V CDR1 and CDR2: SGHRS, YFSETQ. V was pared by 0 bases and J by 4 bases, with 4 bases of the junction left unmatched. The CDR3: CASSLGGTGGGETQYF. The CDR3 region has the DNA TGCGCCAGCAGCTTGGGAGGGACAGGGGGCGGAGAGACCCAGTACTTC. Using reference TRBV5-1 and TRBJ2-5 for the parts outside the CDR3, the full variable domain is KAGVTQTPRYLIKTRGQQVTLSCSPISGHRSVSWYQQTPGQGLQFLFEYFSETQRNKGNFPGRFSGRQFSNSRSEMNVSTLELGDSALYLCASSLGGTGGGETQYFGPGTRLLVL.

The J gene is TRBJ1-1, the V gene TRBV9, with a possible D match to TRBD1 (5 bases). This CDR3 comprises 15 residues. V was clipped by 2 bases and J by 3 bases, with 14 bases between them. Germline V gene data show CDR1 as SGDLS and CDR2 as YYNGEE. DNA of the CDR3: TGTGCCAGCAGCGTCGGGACTCCGGGGGACACTGAAGCTTTCTTT. Residues: CASSVGTPGDTEAFF.

The rearrangement joins TRBV30 to TRBJ2-3; 9 bases line up with TRBD2. CDR1 and CDR2 (germline): GTSNPN, SVGIG (reference sequence). The CDR3 contains 12 residues. The J segment lost 3 bases and the V segment lost 8 bases, leaving 3 bases of the junction unmatched. The CDR3 is CAGAGGTDTQYF. CDR3 DNA sequence: TGTGCCGGAGCGGGGGGAACAGATACGCAGTATTTT.

The genes are TRBV5-1 and TRBJ2-3, with 10 bases matching TRBD2. Germline V gives CDR1 SGHRS, CDR2 YFSETQ. The CDR3 has 14 amino acids. Trimming removed 4 bases from V and 4 bases from J; junction bases left unmatched: 3. The CDR3 bases are TGCGCCAGCAGCCTAGCGGGGGTAGCAGATACGCAGTATTTT. Its protein product is CASSLAGVADTQYF.

The V gene is TRBV18, the J gene TRBJ1-2; 12 nucleotides agree with TRBD1. Germline V gene sequence: CDR1 KGHSH, CDR2 LQKENI. J was trimmed by 7 bases and V by 3 bases; bases with no gene match: 6. This CDR3 is built from 15 residues. The CDR3 reads CASSPGQGARTGYTF. CDR3 nucleotide sequence: TGTGCCAGCTCACCGGGACAGGGGGCCCGCACTGGCTACACCTTC.